This T cell receptor (beta chain) came from a study of blood T cell repertoires in COVID-19. Germline V CDR1 and CDR2: MNHEY, SMNVEV (reference sequence). After removal of 5 bases from V and 2 bases from J, the junction contained 8 bases not matched to a gene. This CDR3 is 16 amino acids long. A Seattle source enrolled patients during active infection and followed them longitudinally. Sequenced by immunoSEQ multiplex PCR; TCRdb stores in-frame clones only, minus some. This table has around 180,000 clones, 80% to 90% appearing once. Material for sequencing was peripheral blood. The clonotype originates from an elderly woman with COVID-19, enrolled during active disease. The chain links TRBV27 to TRBJ2-3; 9 bases agree with TRBD2. CDR3 coding DNA: TGTGCCAGCAGTGAAGGGACTAGCTTACACACAGATACGCAGTATTTT. It yields the protein CASSEGTSLHTDTQYF.